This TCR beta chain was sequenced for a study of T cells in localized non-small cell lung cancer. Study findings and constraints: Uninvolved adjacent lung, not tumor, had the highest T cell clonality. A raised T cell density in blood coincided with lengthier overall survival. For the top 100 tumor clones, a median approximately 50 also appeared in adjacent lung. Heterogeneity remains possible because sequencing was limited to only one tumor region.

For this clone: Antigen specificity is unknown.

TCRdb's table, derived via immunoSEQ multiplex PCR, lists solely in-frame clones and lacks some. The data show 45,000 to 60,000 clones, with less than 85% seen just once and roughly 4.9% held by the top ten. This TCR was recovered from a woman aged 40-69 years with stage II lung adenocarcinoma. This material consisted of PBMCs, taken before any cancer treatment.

CDR3 protein: CASSPGTQEYF. Written as DNA, the CDR3 is TGTGCCAGCTCCCCGGGAACACAGGAGTATTTT. This rearrangement joins TRBV18 to TRBJ2-3, with D perhaps being TRBD1 or TRBD2 (5 bases each). There are 11 residues in the CDR3. The ends were cut back, 6 bases at V and 13 bases at J, with 14 bases in the middle. CDR1 and CDR2 (germline): KGHSH, LQKENI.